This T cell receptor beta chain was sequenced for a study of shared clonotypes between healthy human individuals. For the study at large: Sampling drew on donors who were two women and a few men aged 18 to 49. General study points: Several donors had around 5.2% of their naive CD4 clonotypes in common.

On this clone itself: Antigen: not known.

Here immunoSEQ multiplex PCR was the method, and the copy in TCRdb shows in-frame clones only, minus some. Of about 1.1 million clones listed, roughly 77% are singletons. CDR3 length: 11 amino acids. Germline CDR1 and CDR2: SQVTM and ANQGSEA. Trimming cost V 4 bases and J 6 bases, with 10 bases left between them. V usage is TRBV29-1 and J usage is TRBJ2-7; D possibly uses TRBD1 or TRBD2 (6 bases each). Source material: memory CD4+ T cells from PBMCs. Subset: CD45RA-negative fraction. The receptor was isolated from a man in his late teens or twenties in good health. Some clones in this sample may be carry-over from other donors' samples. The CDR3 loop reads CSVGEGGEQYF. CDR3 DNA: TGCAGCGTTGGAGAGGGGGGCGAGCAGTACTTC.